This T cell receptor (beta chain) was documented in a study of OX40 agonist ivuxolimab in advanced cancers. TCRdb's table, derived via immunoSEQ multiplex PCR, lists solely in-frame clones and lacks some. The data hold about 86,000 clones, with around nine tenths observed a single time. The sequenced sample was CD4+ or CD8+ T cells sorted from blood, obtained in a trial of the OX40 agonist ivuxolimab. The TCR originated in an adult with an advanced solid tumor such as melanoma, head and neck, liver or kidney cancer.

DNA of the CDR3: TGTGCCAGCAGTGAAAGGTCAGGGGGAGGCAATCAGCCCCAGCATTTT. It translates to CASSERSGGGNQPQHF. The rearrangement links TRBV2 to TRBJ1-5; TRBD1 matches at 7 bases. The CDR3 length is 16 residues. Looked up from germline, CDR1 is SNHLY and CDR2 is FYNNEI. Losses at the gene ends were 2 bases for V and 2 bases for J; bases not matched to a gene: 6.